One and the same sample provided the 30 T cell receptor beta chains below, sequenced in a study of blood T cell repertoires in COVID-19. Generated by immunoSEQ multiplex PCR, the TCRdb table keeps only in-frame clones and is missing some. The top ten clones hold 0.9% to 1.2% of a sample with 400,000 to 450,000 clones, approximately 92% of them seen once. Sequenced input: PBMCs or T cells enriched from blood (not recorded which). Every receptor here comes from a man aged 25 to 40 who had recovered from COVID-19.

V and J are TRBV24-1 and TRBJ2-3; 9 nucleotides agree with TRBD1. CDR1 and CDR2 (germline): KGHDR, SFDVKD. The CDR3 contains 16 residues. V was pared by 4 bases and J by 5 bases, with 9 bases of the junction left unmatched. CDR3 coding DNA: TGTGCCACCAGTGACCCCGGGACAGGGATCGAAGATACGCAGTATTTT. The encoded protein is CATSDPGTGIEDTQYF.

CDR3 sequence: CASSEWTNNHPGIYF. The CDR3 bases are TGCGCCAGCAGTGAGTGGACAAACAACCACCCCGGCATATATTTT. V is TRBV10-2 and J is TRBJ1-3, with D possibly TRBD1 on 5 matching bases. The V and J ends lost 1 base and 12 bases respectively, with 19 bases between them. Germline loops: CDR1 WSHSY, CDR2 SAAADI. The CDR3 has 15 residues.

The chain is built from TRBV28 and TRBJ2-2; the match to TRBD2 covers 11 bases. The V gene's germline CDR1 is MDHEN and CDR2 SYDVKM. This CDR3 region has 17 residues. V dropped 3 bases and J dropped 11; count of bases not matched to a gene: 14. CDR3 nucleotides: TGTGCCAGCAGTTTGATTTCTAGCGGGGGGATTCAGATAGAGCTGTTTTTT. This codes for CASSLISSGGIQIELFF.

The chain uses TRBV7-9 and TRBJ2-1, with 7 bases identical to TRBD2. Trimming removed 5 bases from V and 6 bases from J; junction bases left unmatched: 19. Per germline, CDR1 SEHNR and CDR2 FQNEAQ (reference sequence). The CDR3 loop spans 18 amino acids. The CDR3 region has the DNA TGTGCCAGCAGCGTCGGGCTAGGATCGGGAGGCGAGACCAATGAGCAGTTCTTC. Encoded protein: CASSVGLGSGGETNEQFF.

The J gene is TRBJ2-7, the V gene TRBV19; 7 bases are shared with TRBD1. V was pared by 5 bases and J by 3 bases, with 10 bases of the junction left unmatched. CDR3 length: 15 residues. Germline CDR1 reads LNHDA; CDR2 reads SQIVND (reference sequence). As DNA, the CDR3 is TGTGCCAGTAGTCCCAGGGGGTCGTACCTCTACGAGCAGTACTTC. This sequence encodes CASSPRGSYLYEQYF.

The chain couples TRBV28 to TRBJ1-5; possible D gene TRBD1, 5 bases. This CDR3 spans 14 amino acids. With 6 bases removed from V and 6 bases from J, the gap between germline ends came to 15 bases. CDR1 and CDR2 (germline): MDHEN, SYDVKM. The CDR3 protein is CASSRTGEGQPQHF. CDR3 in DNA: TGTGCCAGCAGCCGTACGGGGGAGGGTCAGCCCCAGCATTTT.

The V gene is TRBV19, the J gene TRBJ1-5, with a weak D call TRBD1 (6 bases). This CDR3 has 15 residues. Trimming took off 5 bases at V and 0 bases at J, with 11 bases between the two ends. Germline V gene lookup returns CDR1 LNHDA and CDR2 SQIVND (reference sequence). The CDR3 loop is CASSDQGNSNQPQHF. DNA of the CDR3: TGTGCCAGTAGTGACCAGGGGAATAGCAATCAGCCCCAGCATTTT.

The V call is TRBV27, the J call TRBJ1-1, with 7 bases matching TRBD1. Germline V CDR1 and CDR2: MNHEY, SMNVEV (reference sequence). V lost 5 bases, J lost 10 bases, and 7 bases stayed unmatched. CDR3 size: 12 residues. Here the CDR3 DNA reads TGTGCCAGCAGTCCCAGGACAGGAAGAGCTTTCTTT. Translated: CASSPRTGRAFF.

CDR3 sequence (DNA): TGTGCCAGCAGCTTGACAGGGACTGGAAACACCATATATTTT. This gives the protein CASSLTGTGNTIYF. The chain employs TRBV11-2 and TRBJ1-3; the match to TRBD1 covers 7 bases. CDR3 size: 14 residues. Germline CDR1 SGHAT, CDR2 FQNNGV. Trimming removed 3 bases from V and 2 bases from J; junction bases left unmatched: 1.

This sequence joins TRBV15 and TRBJ2-5; no clear D gene. The V gene's germline CDR1 is LNHNV and CDR2 YYDKDF (reference sequence). The CDR3 loop spans 14 amino acids. Deletions cut 0 bases from V and 3 bases from J, with 8 bases between. Here the CDR3 reads CATSRDIQKETQYF. The CDR3 DNA follows: TGTGCCACCAGCAGAGATATCCAGAAAGAGACCCAGTACTTC.

This chain joins TRBV30 and TRBJ1-2; perhaps TRBD1 as D (5 bases). The CDR3 runs 16 residues. The V gene's germline CDR1 is GTSNPN and CDR2 SVGIG (reference sequence). Deletions cut 2 bases from V and 0 bases from J, with 16 bases between. CDR3 region: CAWSNAFDSSNYGYTF. The CDR3 DNA follows: TGTGCCTGGAGTAATGCCTTTGACAGCTCTAACTATGGCTACACCTTC.

This chain joins TRBV29-1 and TRBJ2-2; 9 bases are shared with TRBD1. The CDR3 covers 15 residues. Germline CDR1 reads SQVTM; CDR2 reads ANQGSEA. Trimming removed 6 bases from V and 6 bases from J; junction bases left unmatched: 11. CDR3 protein: CSVGRTGVVAGELFF. The CDR3, as DNA: TGCAGCGTAGGAAGGACAGGGGTGGTAGCCGGGGAGCTGTTTTTT.

The chain's CDR3 is CASSVGSSGSYNEQFF. As DNA, the CDR3 is TGTGCCAGCAGCGTAGGTTCTAGCGGGAGCTACAATGAGCAGTTCTTC. The chain employs TRBV9 and TRBJ2-1; 10 bases line up with TRBD2. The CDR3 totals 16 residues. Trimming took 0 bases from V and 3 from J; bases not matched to a gene: 3. Germline V gives CDR1 SGDLS, CDR2 YYNGEE.

The rearrangement links TRBV19 to TRBJ2-5, with 10 bases lining up with TRBD1. This CDR3 is built from 16 residues. The ends lost 3 bases at V and 4 bases at J; junction bases unmatched: 8. The germline gives CDR1 LNHDA, CDR2 SQIVND (reference sequence). CDR3 in DNA: TGTGCCAGTAGTATGTTGACGGGGACAGGGGTAGAGACCCAGTACTTC. Amino acid sequence: CASSMLTGTGVETQYF.

The chain combines TRBV11-1 with TRBJ2-1; 10 positions agree with TRBD2. The CDR3 runs to 16 residues. Per the germline V gene, CDR1 is SGHAT and CDR2 is FQDESV (reference sequence). V dropped 4 bases and J dropped 6; count of bases not matched to a gene: 9. In DNA form, the CDR3 reads TGTGCCAGCAGCTCGAGGGAGCGGGAGGGCCGCAATGAGCAGTTCTTC. Protein sequence: CASSSREREGRNEQFF.

The CDR3 loop is CASSQDVQEIYYEQYF. The CDR3 DNA is TGTGCCAGCAGCCAAGACGTCCAGGAAATATACTACGAGCAGTACTTC. The gene calls are TRBV4-2 and TRBJ2-7; unclear D gene. CDR3 length equals 16 residues. V was pared by 0 bases and J by 3 bases, with 15 bases between. Germline CDR1 LGHNA, CDR2 YNFKEQ.

CDR3 nucleotide sequence: TGTGCCAGTTTCTGGGGCCCTGGTGAAAAACTGTTTTTT. Translating it yields CASFWGPGEKLFF. The chain uses TRBV2 and TRBJ1-4; possibly TRBD1 for D (5 bases). The CDR3 has 13 residues. CDR1 and CDR2 from the germline V gene are SNHLY and FYNNEI. V lost 9 bases, J lost 7 bases, and 15 bases lay in between.

The rearrangement uses TRBV11-2 and TRBJ1-3; D ambiguous. V was clipped by 5 bases and J by 0 bases, with 17 bases between them. Per the germline V gene, CDR1 is SGHAT and CDR2 is FQNNGV. There are 17 residues in the CDR3. CDR3 coding DNA: TGTGCCAGCAGCGACCGCCCCTATTCGGGCTCTGGAAACACCATATATTTT. Its translation: CASSDRPYSGSGNTIYF.

J is TRBJ2-7 and V is TRBV12-3 or TRBV12-4; maybe TRBD2 (5 bases). The CDR3 runs to 12 residues. Between the trimmed V and J ends, which lost 0 bases and 12 bases, there was a span of 12 bases. The CDR3 DNA reads TGTGCCAGCAGTTTAGCTGACACTAGAGCGTACTTC. Protein sequence: CASSLADTRAYF.

The chain is built from TRBV4-1 and TRBJ2-5; 13 bases match TRBD2. The CDR3 loop spans 18 amino acids. Germline V lookup: CDR1 MGHRA, CDR2 YSYEKL. V lost 4 bases to trimming and J lost 1 base; unmatched junction nucleotides: 9. The CDR3 region is CASSPGLAGERFQETQYF. CDR3 nucleotides: TGCGCCAGCAGCCCCGGACTAGCGGGAGAGAGGTTCCAAGAGACCCAGTACTTC.

The genes are TRBV24-1 and TRBJ2-1, with 7 bases identical to TRBD1. J was trimmed by 4 bases and V by 6 bases; bases with no gene match: 5. Per germline, CDR1 KGHDR and CDR2 SFDVKD. CDR3 size: 14 residues. The CDR3 DNA sequence: TGTGCCACCAGTCCAGGGGGATTTTACAATGAGCAGTTCTTC. Translating gives CATSPGGFYNEQFF.

This clone was recorded only once. The chain is built from TRBV28 and TRBJ2-7, with D possibly being TRBD2 (5 bases). The length of the CDR3 is 12 residues. Germline lookup yields CDR1 MDHEN and CDR2 SYDVKM. Trimming removed 8 bases at V and 0 bases at J, with 8 bases between. The CDR3 region is CASVGSSYEQYF. CDR3 nucleotide sequence: TGTGCCAGCGTTGGGAGCTCCTACGAGCAGTACTTC.

The rearrangement uses TRBV5-6 and TRBJ1-2; 7 bases agree with TRBD1. V lost 4 bases, J lost 4 bases, and 4 bases stayed unmatched. The germline V gene encodes CDR1 SGHDT and CDR2 YYEEEE. CDR3 length: 13 residues. The CDR3 DNA is TGTGCCAGCAGCCCGGGACAGACCTATGGCTACACCTTC. It yields the protein CASSPGQTYGYTF. The full variable domain, in which reference TRBV5-6 and TRBJ1-2 provide the parts outside the CDR3, is DAGVTQSPTHLIKTRGQQVTLRCSPKSGHDTVSWYQQALGQGPQFIFQYYEEEERQRGNFPDRFSGHQFPNYSSELNVNALLLGDSALYLCASSPGQTYGYTFGSGTRLTVV.

A single count supports this clone. The V and J genes are TRBV30 and TRBJ1-5, with D hard to call. Germline CDR1 and CDR2: GTSNPN and SVGIG (reference sequence). The CDR3 has 14 amino acids. V gave up 4 bases and J gave up 6 bases, with 16 bases separating them. CDR3 protein: CAWTQTGPGQPQHF. The CDR3, as DNA: TGTGCCTGGACCCAGACCGGTCCGGGTCAGCCCCAGCATTTT.

This clone was found a few times. The chain employs TRBV27 and TRBJ1-4; TRBD1 aligns across 11 bases. The V segment lost 3 bases and the J segment 10 bases; nucleotides outside the gene matches: 7. CDR1 and CDR2 (germline): MNHEY, SMNVEV (reference sequence). The CDR3 loop spans 15 amino acids. CDR3 DNA: TGTGCCAGCAGTTTGGGGGACAGGGGGGGTGCAAAACTGTTTTTT. It yields the protein CASSLGDRGGAKLFF.

This clone was counted a single time. V gene TRBV29-1 combines with J gene TRBJ2-1, with TRBD2 matching 11 bases. Germline V lookup: CDR1 SQVTM, CDR2 ANQGSEA. J lost 2 bases, V lost 4 bases, and 10 bases had no gene match. CDR3 size: 17 residues. The CDR3 reads CSVAMASGRWAYNEQFF. The CDR3 region has the DNA TGCAGCGTTGCAATGGCTAGCGGGAGGTGGGCCTACAATGAGCAGTTCTTC.

The chain employs TRBV7-9 and TRBJ1-3; 8 nucleotides agree with TRBD1. The V segment lost 3 bases and the J segment 9 bases; nucleotides outside the gene matches: 10. Germline V lookup: CDR1 SEHNR, CDR2 FQNEAQ (reference sequence). This CDR3 region has 15 residues. The CDR3 region is CASSLAGGSTSTIYF. The DNA for the CDR3 is TGTGCCAGCAGCTTGGCAGGGGGCTCAACGAGCACCATATATTTT. Supplemented by reference TRBV7-9 and TRBJ1-3, the full variable domain reads DTGVSQNPRHKITKRGQNVTFRCDPISEHNRLYWYRQTLGQGPEFLTYFQNEAQLEKSRLLSDRFSAERPKGSFSTLEIQRTEQGDSAMYLCASSLAGGSTSTIYFGEGSWLTVV.

The V gene is TRBV5-1, the J gene TRBJ2-7; 7 nucleotides match TRBD1. The CDR3 consists of 15 residues. Per germline, CDR1 SGHRS and CDR2 YFSETQ. V was pared by 0 bases and J by 0 bases, with 3 bases of the junction left unmatched. The CDR3 region is CASSLEGQLSYEQYF. CDR3 nucleotides: TGCGCCAGCAGCTTGGAGGGACAGCTCTCCTACGAGCAGTACTTC.

This clone occurred once. V and J are TRBV25-1 and TRBJ2-5, with D possibly being TRBD2 (5 bases). There are 16 residues in the CDR3. Germline V gives CDR1 MGHDK, CDR2 SYGVNS. Between the trimmed V and J ends, which lost 2 bases and 3 bases, there was a span of 16 bases. CDR3 in DNA: TGTGCCAGCAGTGAAAGGTTCGGGGTGAGAAAAGAGACCCAGTACTTC. Its protein product is CASSERFGVRKETQYF.

The chain carries TRBV9 and TRBJ1-3; 8 bases line up with TRBD1. The V gene's germline CDR1 is SGDLS and CDR2 YYNGEE. The CDR3 runs to 16 residues. The ends lost 0 bases at V and 1 base at J; junction bases unmatched: 3. CDR3 nucleotides: TGTGCCAGCAGCGTAGGGGGACAGGCTTCTGGAAACACCATATATTTT. Its translation is CASSVGGQASGNTIYF.